This T cell receptor beta chain was recovered during a study of blood T cell repertoires in COVID-19. Whole-study context: Sample material is recorded as cDNA or gDNA derived from T cells, B-cell-depleted T cells, or PBMCs.

Germline CDR1 reads PRHDT; CDR2 reads FYEKMQ (reference sequence). The CDR3 covers 13 residues. The trim removed 5 bases at V and 7 bases at J, leaving 7 bases unmatched. Two consecutive negative NP/OP PCR tests, clearance, or resolved symptoms defined Cohort 3 recovery. Authors' methods: Reference gene primer amplification yielded estimated nucleated cell counts. Method: immunoSEQ multiplex PCR; TCRdb's copy keeps in-frame clones and lacks some. That table is the source of V, J and clone size, and D and trimming were worked out from the DNA. This sample yields about 350,000 clones, of which approximately 84% are seen a single time; 2.5% to 3.5% belongs to the top ten.

Sequenced material: PBMCs or T cells enriched from blood (not recorded which). The clonotype was recovered from a woman aged 25-40 years who had recovered from COVID-19. The chain has TRBV13 and TRBJ1-2; the match to TRBD1 covers 7 bases. The CDR3 sequence is CASSPGGTVGYTF. The CDR3, as DNA: TGTGCCAGCAGCCCCGGAGGGACAGTTGGCTACACCTTC.